Each of the 23 T cell receptor beta chains below was sequenced from the same sample in a study of control samples from healthy donors and cancer patients. Assay used: immunoSEQ multiplex PCR; TCRdb lists only in-frame clones, some missing. The sample lists 90,000 or so clones, around four fifths occurring once. Sequences were obtained from blood. These receptors originate from a man under 40 in good health.

This clone has just a few counts. CDR3 protein: CASSKPGLAGNEQFF. DNA of the CDR3: TGTGCCAGCAGTAAACCGGGACTAGCGGGAAATGAGCAGTTCTTC. The chain is built from TRBV6-6 and TRBJ2-1, with 13 bases identical to TRBD2. V lost 5 bases and J lost 7; bases outside the gene matches: 5. The CDR3 sequence is 15 residues long. Germline assignment: CDR1 MNHNY and CDR2 SVGAGI (reference sequence).

The chain combines TRBV12-5 with TRBJ2-1; 13 bases line up with TRBD2. CDR1 and CDR2 from the germline V gene are LGHNT and FRNRAP. The V segment lost 6 bases and the J segment 9 bases; nucleotides outside the gene matches: 11. The CDR3 totals 16 residues. CDR3 sequence: CASGLTLAGGRIEQFF. The CDR3 DNA reads TGTGCTAGTGGACTTACACTAGCGGGGGGGCGAATTGAGCAGTTCTTC.

V gene TRBV27 combines with J gene TRBJ1-1; D might be TRBD1 (5 bases). Trimming took 8 bases from V and 3 from J, leaving 16 bases between them. Per the germline V gene, CDR1 is MNHEY and CDR2 is SMNVEV (reference sequence). This CDR3 is 14 amino acids long. Here the CDR3 reads CASHLGGRDTEAFF. The CDR3 DNA is TGTGCCAGCCACCTGGGGGGTCGGGACACTGAAGCTTTCTTT.

This clone appeared a few times. This chain links TRBV2 with TRBJ2-3; 10 positions agree with TRBD2. V shed 4 bases, J shed 6 bases, and the junction held 4 bases outside the gene matches. The CDR3 totals 14 residues. Germline-derived CDR1 and CDR2 are SNHLY and FYNNEI. CDR3 DNA: TGTGCCAGCAGTGTTAGCGGGGGGAAGGATACGCAGTATTTT. Translation gives CASSVSGGKDTQYF.

The genes are TRBV7-8 and TRBJ2-7; D uncertain. The CDR3 is 15 residues long. Germline values: CDR1 SGHVS, CDR2 FQNEAQ. The germline V and J ends were trimmed by 2 bases and 1 base, with 12 bases remaining between them. CDR3 protein: CASSLLAGYSYEQYF. As DNA, the CDR3 is TGTGCCAGCAGCTTACTCGCAGGCTATTCCTACGAGCAGTACTTC.

The table lists this clone with a count of one. The rearrangement joins TRBV19 to TRBJ1-5; maybe TRBD1 (5 bases). V dropped 10 bases and J dropped 7 bases, with 11 bases sitting between them. This CDR3 has 11 amino acids. Germline V CDR1 and CDR2: LNHDA, SQIVND (reference sequence). The CDR3 DNA follows: TGTGCCACCGGACATCCCCAGCCCCAGCATTTT. It translates to CATGHPQPQHF. The variable domain in full, with the rest retrieved from reference TRBV19 and TRBJ1-5, is DGGITQSPKYLFRKEGQNVTLSCEQNLNHDAMYWYRQDPGQGLRLIYYSQIVNDFQKGDIAEGYSVSREKKESFPLTVTSAQKNPTAFYLCATGHPQPQHFGDGTRLSIL.

The V call is TRBV7-3, the J call TRBJ2-3; no reliable D call. Germline loops: CDR1 SGHTA, CDR2 FQGTGA. V was clipped by 5 bases and J by 5 bases, with 14 bases between them. This CDR3 is 14 amino acids long. CDR3 residues: CASSVRALGDTQYF. The CDR3 DNA follows: TGTGCCAGCAGCGTCCGGGCCCTGGGAGATACGCAGTATTTT.

The V call is TRBV29-1, the J call TRBJ2-5; weak D call: TRBD2 (6 bases). The ends were cut back, 4 bases at V and 1 base at J, with 10 bases in the middle. This CDR3 contains 13 residues. The germline gives CDR1 SQVTM, CDR2 ANQGSEA. CDR3 region: CSVVGLVQETQYF. The CDR3, as DNA: TGCAGCGTTGTGGGACTCGTCCAAGAGACCCAGTACTTC.

The chain is built from TRBV6-1 and TRBJ2-1; D might be TRBD1 (5 bases). Trimming left V 5 bases short and J 4 bases short, with 9 bases between. The CDR3 covers 13 residues. From germline, CDR1 is MNHNS and CDR2 SASEGT. CDR3 DNA sequence: TGTGCCAGCAGTTTAGGACATTACAATGAGCAGTTCTTC. Protein product: CASSLGHYNEQFF.

The chain joins TRBV4-1 to TRBJ2-7, with 10 bases aligning to TRBD2. This CDR3 comprises 15 residues. With V trimmed by 1 base and J by 3 bases, 3 bases remained unmatched. The germline V gene encodes CDR1 MGHRA and CDR2 YSYEKL. The CDR3 region is CASSQAWTSGYEQYF. For the CDR3, the DNA is TGCGCCAGCAGCCAAGCCTGGACTAGCGGCTACGAGCAGTACTTC.

The chain links TRBV18 to TRBJ2-7; D unclear. There are 12 residues in the CDR3. Trimming pared 5 bases from V and 4 bases from J, leaving 9 bases between. Germline V CDR1 and CDR2: KGHSH, LQKENI. The CDR3 loop reads CASSSDLYEQYF. In nucleotides, the CDR3 is TGTGCCAGCTCATCGGACCTGTACGAGCAGTACTTC.

This clone was found once. The genes are TRBV10-3 and TRBJ2-5, with D tentatively TRBD1 (6 bases). Per germline, CDR1 ENHRY and CDR2 SYGVKD. The V end lost 2 bases, the J end lost 5 bases, and 12 bases lay between the germline ends. This CDR3 comprises 14 residues. The CDR3 loop reads CAISELSGVETQYF. The CDR3 bases are TGTGCCATCAGTGAGCTATCAGGGGTGGAGACCCAGTACTTC.

The rearrangement joins TRBV15 to TRBJ2-7; a possible D gene is TRBD1 (5 bases). The CDR3 length is 16 residues. CDR1 and CDR2 from the germline V gene are LNHNV and YYDKDF (reference sequence). V lost 2 bases, J lost 6 bases, and 20 bases lay in between. Here the CDR3 reads CATSRSQNLWGSEQYF. DNA for the CDR3: TGTGCCACCAGCAGATCCCAAAACCTGTGGGGCTCCGAGCAGTACTTC.

By frequency in the sample, this clone is medium-sized. The rearrangement joins TRBV7-9 to TRBJ2-5, with TRBD1 matching 7 bases. Trimming cost V 8 bases and J 4 bases; bases outside gene matches: 10. CDR1 is SEHNR, CDR2 FQNEAQ, per germline (reference sequence). The CDR3 consists of 14 residues. The CDR3 DNA follows: TGTGCCAGCGGATCCGGGACAGTCCTAGAGACCCAGTACTTC. Translating it yields CASGSGTVLETQYF.

The chain links TRBV7-3 to TRBJ2-1; D call uncertain. CDR3 length: 12 residues. Germline CDR1 reads SGHTA; CDR2 reads FQGTGA. V was shortened by 1 base and J by 8 bases, with 6 bases between the two germline ends. CDR3 DNA: TGTGCCAGCAGCTTAAGGGGATATGAGCAGTTCTTC. Its protein is CASSLRGYEQFF.

This clone has a single count. The chain has TRBV5-5 and TRBJ1-2; TRBD1 matches at 7 bases. Germline loops: CDR1 SGHKS, CDR2 YYEKEE (reference sequence). J was trimmed by 4 bases and V by 3 bases; bases with no gene match: 0. CDR3 length: 12 amino acids. The CDR3 is CASSWTGYGYTF. DNA for the CDR3: TGTGCCAGCAGCTGGACAGGCTATGGCTACACCTTC.

This rearrangement joins TRBV19 to TRBJ1-3; unclear D gene. Germline CDR1 LNHDA, CDR2 SQIVND (reference sequence). The length of the CDR3 is 15 residues. The V end was cut by 5 bases, the J end by 0 bases, with 11 bases between. The CDR3 coding sequence is TGTGCCAGTAGTGGCAGGAGGACCTCTGGAAACACCATATATTTT. It yields the protein CASSGRRTSGNTIYF.

This clone showed up just once. This chain uses TRBV6-5 with TRBJ2-1; D is possibly TRBD2 (5 bases). With 4 bases removed from V and 12 bases from J, the gap between germline ends came to 19 bases. The V gene's germline CDR1 is MNHEY and CDR2 SVGAGI. The CDR3 spans 14 residues. The CDR3 nucleotides are TGTGCCAGCAGTTCTCAAAGGGTCGGGGTCACGCAGTTCTTC. Protein product: CASSSQRVGVTQFF.

As to this clone: This same CDR3 is encoded by further DNA sequences in the sample. V and J are TRBV5-1 and TRBJ2-5, with D maybe TRBD1 (6 bases). This CDR3 is built from 13 residues. Germline lookup yields CDR1 SGHRS and CDR2 YFSETQ. The ends were cut back, 5 bases at V and 5 bases at J, with 13 bases in the middle. The CDR3 sequence: CASSLQGTETQYF. As DNA, the CDR3 is TGCGCCAGCAGTCTTCAGGGGACGGAGACCCAGTACTTC.

The chain joins TRBV18 to TRBJ1-1, with D unclear. Trimming took 1 base from V and 6 from J, leaving 9 bases between them. This CDR3 is built from 13 residues. In germline, CDR1 is KGHSH, CDR2 LQKENI. CDR3 coding DNA: TGTGCCAGCTCACCACGCAGGTCCCCTGAAGCTTTCTTT. This gives the protein CASSPRRSPEAFF.

This chain joins TRBV4-1 and TRBJ1-6; 7 nucleotides line up with TRBD1. V was pared by 0 bases and J by 7 bases, with 3 bases of the junction left unmatched. The CDR3 has 15 amino acids. CDR1 and CDR2 (germline): MGHRA, YSYEKL. CDR3 DNA sequence: TGCGCCAGCAGCCAAGACAGGGGGTCGAATTCACCCCTCCACTTT. It translates to CASSQDRGSNSPLHF.

The gene calls are TRBV5-4 and TRBJ1-5, with 9 bases matching TRBD1. The CDR3 contains 14 residues. CDR1 and CDR2 from the germline V gene are SGHNT and YYREEE (reference sequence). V was pared by 4 bases and J by 5 bases, with 4 bases of the junction left unmatched. CDR3 sequence (DNA): TGTGCCAGCAGCGAGGACAGGGGTGATCAGCCCCAGCATTTT. Protein sequence: CASSEDRGDQPQHF. Looking up the rest from reference TRBV5-4 and TRBJ1-5 gives the full variable domain: ETGVTQSPTHLIKTRGQQVTLRCSSQSGHNTVSWYQQALGQGPQFIFQYYREEENGRGNFPPRFSGLQFPNYSSELNVNALELDDSALYLCASSEDRGDQPQHFGDGTRLSIL.

This clone was seen a single time. The V and J genes are TRBV28 and TRBJ2-7; 7 nucleotides line up with TRBD2. Germline V gene sequence: CDR1 MDHEN, CDR2 SYDVKM. CDR3 length: 14 amino acids. The trim removed 5 bases at V and 5 bases at J, leaving 9 bases unmatched. Here the CDR3 reads CASSVLSGEDEQYF. The CDR3, as DNA: TGTGCCAGCAGTGTTTTGAGCGGGGAGGACGAGCAGTACTTC.